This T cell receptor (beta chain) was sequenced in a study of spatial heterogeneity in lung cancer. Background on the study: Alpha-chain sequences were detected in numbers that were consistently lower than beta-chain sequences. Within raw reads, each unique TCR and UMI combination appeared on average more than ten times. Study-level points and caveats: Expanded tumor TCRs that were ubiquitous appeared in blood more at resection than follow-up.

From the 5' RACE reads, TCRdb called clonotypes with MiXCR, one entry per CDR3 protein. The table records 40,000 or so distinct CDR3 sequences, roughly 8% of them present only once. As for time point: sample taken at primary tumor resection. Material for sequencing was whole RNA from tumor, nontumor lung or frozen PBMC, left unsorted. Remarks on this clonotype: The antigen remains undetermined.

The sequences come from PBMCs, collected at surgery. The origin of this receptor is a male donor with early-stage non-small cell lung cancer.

The CDR3 nucleotides are TGTGCCACCAGGGACATGAACACCGGGGAGCTGTTTTTT. Protein product: CATRDMNTGELFF. The chain uses TRBV24-1 and TRBJ2-2, with D perhaps TRBD1 (5 bases). The CDR3 extends over 13 amino acids. V lost 7 bases and J 1 base, leaving 6 bases between the germline ends. The germline V gene encodes CDR1 KGHDR and CDR2 SFDVKD.